This paragraph reports one T cell receptor beta chain. The antigen remains undetermined. Each patient experienced a relapse that followed autologous stem cell transplantation, and brentuximab vedotin exposure varied. The sample comes from a study of PD-1 blockade in classical Hodgkin lymphoma. Broader study findings: Those achieving complete response showed baseline diversity like newly diagnosed patients. Baseline TCR diversity was reportedly lower in newly diagnosed patients than healthy donors. Causes of the repertoire differences remain undefined, possibly disease activity or prior therapy.

Sequenced by immunoSEQ multiplex PCR; TCRdb stores in-frame clones only, minus some. The table shows some 58,000 clones, with 88% occurring only once. This clonotype was obtained from a human donor with classical Hodgkin lymphoma. The input for sequencing was peripheral blood mononuclear cells (PBMCs), taken before the second cycle of nivolumab.

CDR3 region: CATSRGPRSGRRDNEQFF. In DNA, the CDR3 is TGTGCCACCAGCAGGGGGCCGCGGTCGGGGCGACGGGACAATGAGCAGTTCTTC. V is TRBV15 and J is TRBJ2-1, with D perhaps assigned TRBD1 or TRBD2 (5 bases each). The CDR3 loop spans 18 amino acids. Germline CDR1 LNHNV, CDR2 YYDKDF (reference sequence). V was clipped by 3 bases and J by 5 bases, with 23 bases between them.